This TCR beta chain was identified in a study of blood T cell repertoires in COVID-19. Turning to the study itself: The analysed material was cDNA or gDNA that came from T cells, B-cell-depleted T cells, or PBMCs.

This table comes from immunoSEQ multiplex PCR, and its TCRdb copy is limited to in-frame clones, with some not included. Of tens of thousands of clones detected, roughly 89% appear once; the ten largest clones hold 10% to 15%. CDR3 size: 14 residues. Germline CDR1 reads LNHDA; CDR2 reads SQIVND (reference sequence). Trimming removed 5 bases from V and 6 bases from J, with 13 bases in between. The sequence was obtained from an elderly man with acute or convalescent COVID-19. The V gene is TRBV19, the J gene TRBJ2-2; possibly TRBD1 for D (6 bases). The sequenced sample was peripheral blood. CDR3 loop: CASSDNREPGELFF. In DNA, the CDR3 is TGTGCCAGTAGTGACAACAGGGAGCCCGGGGAGCTGTTTTTT. Drawing the rest from reference TRBV19 and TRBJ2-2, the complete variable domain is DGGITQSPKYLFRKEGQNVTLSCEQNLNHDAMYWYRQDPGQGLRLIYYSQIVNDFQKGDIAEGYSVSREKKESFPLTVTSAQKNPTAFYLCASSDNREPGELFFGEGSRLTVL.